This T cell receptor (beta chain) was sequenced in a study of PD-L1 blockade in urothelial cancer. Turning to the study itself: Blood was tested 3 weeks (second dose) and 6 weeks into treatment.

This CDR3 comprises 19 residues. CDR1 LGHNA and CDR2 YSLEER come from the germline V gene. Unmatched junction bases numbered 16, after V lost 1 base and J lost 5 bases. Documented time point: pretreatment peripheral blood. Individual patients had between 1 and 8 samples, taken pretreatment and on-treatment. Profiling relied on immunoSEQ multiplex PCR, and the TCRdb table lists in-frame clones only, not all of them. There are about 80,000 clones in the sample; over 80% occur only once, and about 6.9% lies in the top ten. The sample here was PBMCs, taken around atezolizumab (anti-PD-L1) treatment. The TCR originated in a man aged 35 to 55 with urothelial cancer. The rearrangement links TRBV4-3 to TRBJ2-5, with 10 positions matching TRBD1. The CDR3 DNA reads as TGCGCCAGCAGCCAAGTCGTGACAGGGGGCGCGGTCCGGAGGGAGACCCAGTACTTC. Translated: CASSQVVTGGAVRRETQYF.